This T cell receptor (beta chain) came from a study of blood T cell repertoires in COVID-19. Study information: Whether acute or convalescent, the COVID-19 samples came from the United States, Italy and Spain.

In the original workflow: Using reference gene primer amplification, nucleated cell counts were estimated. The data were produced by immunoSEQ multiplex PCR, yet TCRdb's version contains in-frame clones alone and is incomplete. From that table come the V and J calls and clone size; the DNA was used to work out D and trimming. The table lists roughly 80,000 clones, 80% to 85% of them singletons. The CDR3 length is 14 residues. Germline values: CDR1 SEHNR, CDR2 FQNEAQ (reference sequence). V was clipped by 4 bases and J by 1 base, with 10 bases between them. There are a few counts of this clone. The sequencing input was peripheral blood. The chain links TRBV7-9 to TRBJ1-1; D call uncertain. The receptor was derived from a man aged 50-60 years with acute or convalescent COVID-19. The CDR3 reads CASSSLIANTEAFF. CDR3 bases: TGTGCCAGCAGCTCACTGATAGCGAACACTGAAGCTTTCTTT.